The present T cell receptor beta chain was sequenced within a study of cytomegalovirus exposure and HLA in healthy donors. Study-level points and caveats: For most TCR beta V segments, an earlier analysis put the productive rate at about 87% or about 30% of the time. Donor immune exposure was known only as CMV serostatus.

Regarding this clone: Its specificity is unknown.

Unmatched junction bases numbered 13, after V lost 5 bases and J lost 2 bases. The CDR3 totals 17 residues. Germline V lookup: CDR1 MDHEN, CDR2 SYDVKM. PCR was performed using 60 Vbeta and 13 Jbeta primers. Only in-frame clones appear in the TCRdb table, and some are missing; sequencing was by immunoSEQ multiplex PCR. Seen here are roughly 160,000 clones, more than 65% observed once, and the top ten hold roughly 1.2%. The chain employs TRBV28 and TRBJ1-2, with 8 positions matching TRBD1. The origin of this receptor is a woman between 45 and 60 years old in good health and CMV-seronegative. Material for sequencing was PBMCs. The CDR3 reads CASSIPSGQAKNYGYTF. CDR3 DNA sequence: TGTGCCAGCAGTATACCGTCGGGACAGGCGAAAAACTATGGCTACACCTTC.